The sample holds one count of the clone carrying this T cell receptor (beta chain). This sample was taken from a study of response to subunit inactivated influenza vaccine. TCRdb reprocessed the RT-PCR reads with MiXCR, giving one entry per CDR3 protein. The table has about 540,000 distinct CDR3 sequences, roughly 25% seen once. The CDR3 spans 14 residues. Germline V gene sequence: CDR1 SGHVS, CDR2 FNYEAQ. Trimming stripped 1 base from V and 2 bases from J, with 7 bases between. This same sample was also taken into another study, of T cells expressing NK-cell markers. That source adds: The TCR beta cDNA came from 5'RACE template switching with UMIs. Repertoires of TCR beta were obtained from T cells sorted as CD3+CD56+NKG2C+, CD3+CD56+NKG2C- and CD3+CD56-NKG2C+. The eight sequenced donors comprised seven who were HCMV-seropositive and one who was seronegative.

J is TRBJ2-3 and V is TRBV7-6; possible D gene TRBD2, 5 bases. This clonotype was sampled from a man over 45 who received an inactivated influenza vaccine. Sequenced material: CD4+ T cells sorted from PBMCs, taken 11 to 12 days after vaccination. The CDR3 DNA reads TGTGCCAGCAGCTTAGGGACTCCCACAGATACGCAGTATTTT. Translated, it gives CASSLGTPTDTQYF.